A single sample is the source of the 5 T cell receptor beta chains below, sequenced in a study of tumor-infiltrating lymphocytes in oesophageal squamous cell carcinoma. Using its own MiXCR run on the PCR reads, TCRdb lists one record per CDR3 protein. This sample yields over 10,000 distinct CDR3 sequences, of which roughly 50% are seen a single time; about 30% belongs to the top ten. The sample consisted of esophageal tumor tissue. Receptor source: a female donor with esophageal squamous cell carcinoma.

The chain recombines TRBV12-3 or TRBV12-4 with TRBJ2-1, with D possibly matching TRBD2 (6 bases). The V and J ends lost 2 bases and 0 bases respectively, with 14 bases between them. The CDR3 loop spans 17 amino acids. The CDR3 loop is CASSLIGGLSSYNEQFF. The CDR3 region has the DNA TGTGCCAGCAGTTTAATTGGGGGACTTAGCTCCTACAATGAGCAGTTCTTC.

CDR3 amino acids: CASSLAVLPEAFF. Written as DNA, the CDR3 is TGTGCCAGCAGCTTAGCGGTCCTCCCTGAAGCTTTCTTT. The V and J genes are TRBV7-2 and TRBJ2-3; D is unclear. Matching the DNA end better, TRBJ1-1 makes the J call doubtful. CDR3 length: 13 amino acids. The germline V gene has CDR1 SGHTA and CDR2 FQGNSA.

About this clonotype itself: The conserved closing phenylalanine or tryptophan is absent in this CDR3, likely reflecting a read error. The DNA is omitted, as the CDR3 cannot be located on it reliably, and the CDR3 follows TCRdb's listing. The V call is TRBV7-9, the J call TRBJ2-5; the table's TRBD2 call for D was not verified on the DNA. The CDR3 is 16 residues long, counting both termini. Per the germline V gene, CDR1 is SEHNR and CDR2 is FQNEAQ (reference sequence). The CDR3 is CASSYPDGTRDQYFGN.

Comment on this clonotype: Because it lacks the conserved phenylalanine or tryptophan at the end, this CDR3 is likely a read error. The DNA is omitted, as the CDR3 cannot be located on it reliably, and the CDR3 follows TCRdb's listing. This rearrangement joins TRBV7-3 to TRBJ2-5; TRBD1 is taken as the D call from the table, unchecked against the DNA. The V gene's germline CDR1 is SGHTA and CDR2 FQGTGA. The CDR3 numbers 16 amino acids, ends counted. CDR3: CASSPMGGVHEQYFGS.

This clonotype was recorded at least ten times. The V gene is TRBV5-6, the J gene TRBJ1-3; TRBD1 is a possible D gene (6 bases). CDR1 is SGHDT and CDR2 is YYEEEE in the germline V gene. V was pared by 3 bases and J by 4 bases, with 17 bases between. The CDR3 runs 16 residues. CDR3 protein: CASSSFRGAHGNTIYF. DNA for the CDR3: TGTGCCAGCAGCTCTTTTAGGGGGGCGCACGGAAACACCATATATTTT. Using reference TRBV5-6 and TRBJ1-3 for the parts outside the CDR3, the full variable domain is DAGVTQSPTHLIKTRGQQVTLRCSPKSGHDTVSWYQQALGQGPQFIFQYYEEEERQRGNFPDRFSGHQFPNYSSELNVNALLLGDSALYLCASSSFRGAHGNTIYFGEGSWLTVV.